A selection of T cell receptor beta chains follows, all from one sample in a study of shared clonotypes between healthy human individuals. Clones were read by immunoSEQ multiplex PCR, and TCRdb kept only the in-frame ones, dropping some. This sample has about 670,000 clones, with about two thirds found just once. Sequenced: memory CD4+ T cells sorted from blood. The receptors originated from a woman aged 25 to 45 in good health. Each CDR3 is given with its conserved first and last residue. D genes are given only for firm matches. The size of a clone is reported for some rows only, either as once, few or many, or as a class for expanded clones.

j_call: TRBJ2-3; d_call: .; clone_size: .; v_call: TRBV4-1; cdr3_aa: CASSQVAGTTDTQYF; cdr3_nt: TGCGCCAGCAGCCAAGTTGCGGGAACCACAGATACGCAGTATTTT
j_call: TRBJ2-3; d_call: TRBD2; clone_size: .; v_call: TRBV4-1; cdr3_aa: CASSQLAAGGSGDTQYF; cdr3_nt: TGCGCCAGCAGCCAACTTGCAGCGGGAGGTTCTGGAGATACGCAGTATTTT
j_call: TRBJ2-2; d_call: .; clone_size: few; v_call: TRBV6-6; cdr3_aa: CASSSFAGELFF; cdr3_nt: TGTGCCAGCAGTTCGTTTGCCGGGGAGCTGTTTTTT
j_call: TRBJ1-3; d_call: .; clone_size: few; v_call: TRBV2; cdr3_aa: CASSARVTGNTIYF; cdr3_nt: TGTGCCAGCAGTGCCCGGGTAACTGGAAACACCATATATTTT
j_call: TRBJ1-5; d_call: .; clone_size: few; v_call: TRBV19; cdr3_aa: CASSIVLTGFNQPQHF; cdr3_nt: TGTGCCAGTAGTATAGTCCTTACAGGGTTCAATCAGCCCCAGCATTTT
j_call: TRBJ2-1; d_call: .; clone_size: .; v_call: TRBV9; cdr3_aa: CASSVASGDLGNEQFF; cdr3_nt: TGTGCCAGCAGCGTAGCGAGTGGGGACCTGGGGAATGAGCAGTTCTTC
j_call: TRBJ2-7; d_call: .; clone_size: .; v_call: TRBV6-6; cdr3_aa: CVRLGHLEQYF; cdr3_nt: TGTGTACGACTGGGGCACCTCGAGCAGTACTTC
j_call: TRBJ2-3; d_call: .; clone_size: once; v_call: TRBV4-1; cdr3_aa: CASSQTNTDTQYF; cdr3_nt: TGCGCCAGCAGCCAAACAAACACAGATACGCAGTATTTT
j_call: TRBJ2-2; d_call: TRBD2; clone_size: .; v_call: TRBV6-1; cdr3_aa: CASSGKREENTGELFF; cdr3_nt: TGTGCCAGCAGTGGGAAGCGGGAGGAAAACACCGGGGAGCTGTTTTTT
j_call: TRBJ2-2; d_call: .; clone_size: .; v_call: TRBV7-9; cdr3_aa: CASHGGSLWPGELFF; cdr3_nt: TGTGCCTCCCATGGAGGATCTCTCTGGCCCGGGGAGCTGTTTTTT
j_call: TRBJ2-7; d_call: TRBD1; clone_size: once; v_call: TRBV2; cdr3_aa: CASSPGQGRYEQYF; cdr3_nt: TGTGCCAGCAGTCCAGGACAGGGAAGGTACGAGCAGTACTTC
j_call: TRBJ2-7; d_call: .; clone_size: .; v_call: TRBV28; cdr3_aa: CASSGPIGSYEQYF; cdr3_nt: TGTGCCAGCAGCGGGCCCATTGGCTCCTACGAGCAGTACTTC
j_call: TRBJ2-1; d_call: .; clone_size: .; v_call: TRBV19; cdr3_aa: CASSKPRSSYNEQFF; cdr3_nt: TGTGCCAGTAGTAAACCGAGAAGCTCCTACAATGAGCAGTTCTTC
j_call: TRBJ2-3; d_call: .; clone_size: .; v_call: TRBV29-1; cdr3_aa: CSPDGPGTDTQYF; cdr3_nt: TGCAGCCCGGACGGTCCGGGGACAGATACGCAGTATTTT
j_call: TRBJ2-6; d_call: .; clone_size: .; v_call: TRBV28; cdr3_aa: CASSRASGANVLTF; cdr3_nt: TGTGCCAGCTCAAGAGCCTCTGGGGCCAACGTCCTGACTTTC
j_call: TRBJ1-2; d_call: .; clone_size: .; v_call: TRBV4-1; cdr3_aa: CASSQERQFDSYGYTF; cdr3_nt: TGCGCCAGCAGCCAAGAACGGCAATTTGACAGTTATGGCTACACCTTC
j_call: TRBJ1-3; d_call: .; clone_size: few; v_call: TRBV27; cdr3_aa: CASRGIGEGGNTIYF; cdr3_nt: TGTGCCAGCAGGGGCATAGGGGAGGGTGGAAACACCATATATTTT
j_call: TRBJ2-7; d_call: TRBD1; clone_size: .; v_call: TRBV18; cdr3_aa: CASSPLTPGQGSYEQYF; cdr3_nt: TGTGCCAGCTCACCACTTACCCCGGGACAGGGTTCCTACGAGCAGTACTTC
j_call: TRBJ2-3; d_call: .; clone_size: few; v_call: TRBV15; cdr3_aa: CATGRFTDTQYF; cdr3_nt: TGTGCGACAGGGAGGTTCACAGATACGCAGTATTTT
j_call: TRBJ1-2; d_call: .; clone_size: few; v_call: TRBV28; cdr3_aa: CASSLGGNANYGYTF; cdr3_nt: TGTGCCAGCAGTTTAGGGGGGAATGCTAACTATGGCTACACCTTC
j_call: TRBJ2-7; d_call: TRBD2; clone_size: .; v_call: TRBV7-2; cdr3_aa: CASSLGAWGGRTYEQYF; cdr3_nt: TGTGCCAGCAGCTTGGGAGCATGGGGCGGGAGGACCTACGAGCAGTACTTC
j_call: TRBJ2-7; d_call: TRBD1; clone_size: once; v_call: TRBV7-8; cdr3_aa: CASRHNRGAPYEQYF; cdr3_nt: TGTGCCAGCAGACATAACAGGGGTGCCCCCTACGAGCAGTACTTC
j_call: TRBJ2-7; d_call: TRBD1; clone_size: .; v_call: TRBV19; cdr3_aa: CASSISRDRAHEQYF; cdr3_nt: TGTGCCAGTAGTATATCCCGGGACAGGGCCCACGAGCAGTACTTC
j_call: TRBJ2-3; d_call: TRBD1; clone_size: .; v_call: TRBV25-1; cdr3_aa: CASSDWTGVTDTQYF; cdr3_nt: TGTGCCAGCAGTGACTGGACAGGGGTGACAGATACGCAGTATTTT
j_call: TRBJ2-2; d_call: .; clone_size: .; v_call: TRBV4-1; cdr3_aa: CASSQPDSGFARELFF; cdr3_nt: TGCGCCAGCAGCCAACCGGATAGCGGCTTCGCCCGGGAGCTGTTTTTT
j_call: TRBJ1-1; d_call: .; clone_size: .; v_call: TRBV6-1; cdr3_aa: CASSPTNLGTEAFF; cdr3_nt: TGTGCCAGCAGTCCCACAAACCTTGGCACTGAAGCTTTCTTT
j_call: TRBJ1-5; d_call: .; clone_size: .; v_call: TRBV19; cdr3_aa: CASSSGSGGNQPQHF; cdr3_nt: TGTGCCAGTAGTAGTGGATCAGGGGGCAATCAGCCCCAGCATTTT
j_call: TRBJ2-5; d_call: TRBD1; clone_size: .; v_call: TRBV18; cdr3_aa: CASSPWDRAGRETQYF; cdr3_nt: TGTGCCAGCTCACCATGGGACAGGGCTGGTCGAGAGACCCAGTACTTC